This T cell receptor beta chain is from a study of T cell changes during pregnancy in multiple sclerosis. From germline, CDR1 is MNHEY and CDR2 SVGAGI. V dropped 7 bases and J dropped 0 bases, with 8 bases sitting between them. This CDR3 is 13 amino acids long. The method was immunoSEQ multiplex PCR; TCRdb's version includes in-frame clones alone and lacks a portion of them. The sample shows 90,000 to 120,000 clones, 80% to 95% of them seen only once. J is TRBJ2-3 and V is TRBV6-5; D might be TRBD1 (5 bases). The TCR comes from a female donor in good health, enrolled as a control in a pregnancy study. The sample in question was peripheral blood, obtained in the third trimester of pregnancy. The CDR3 sequence: CASIDSSTDTQYF. CDR3 bases: TGTGCCAGCATCGACAGTAGCACAGATACGCAGTATTTT.